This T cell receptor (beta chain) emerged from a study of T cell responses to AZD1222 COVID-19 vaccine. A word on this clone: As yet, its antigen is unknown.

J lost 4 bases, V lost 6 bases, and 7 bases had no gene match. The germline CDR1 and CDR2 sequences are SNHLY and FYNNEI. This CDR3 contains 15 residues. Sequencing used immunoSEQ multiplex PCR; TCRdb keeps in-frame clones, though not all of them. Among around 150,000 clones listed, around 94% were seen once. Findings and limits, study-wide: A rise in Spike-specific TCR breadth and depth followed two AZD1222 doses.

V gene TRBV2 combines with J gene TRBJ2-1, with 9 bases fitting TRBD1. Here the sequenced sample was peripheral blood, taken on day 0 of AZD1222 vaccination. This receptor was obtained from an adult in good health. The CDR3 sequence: CASRQSGTGYNEQFF. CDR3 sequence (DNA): TGTGCCAGCAGACAGTCCGGGACAGGGTACAATGAGCAGTTCTTC.